The clone carrying this T cell receptor (beta chain) was observed a few times. Its antigen is currently unknown. Documented time point: pre-sensitization, week 0. Treatment: therapeutic diphenylcyclopropenone sensitization with weekly scalp DPC. This entry belongs to a study of human T cells and chemical hapten exposure. The ends lost 4 bases at V and 7 bases at J; junction bases unmatched: 11. Germline CDR1 is SGHRS and CDR2 is YFSETQ. CDR3 size: 14 residues. In the library, unique molecular identifiers were attached to individual cDNA molecules. TCRdb redid the calling of the RACE reads with MiXCR, one entry per CDR3 protein. The table includes roughly 260,000 distinct CDR3 sequences, 8.6% detected once. Study results and limitations: The study found expanded TCRs formed significantly more large CDR3 similarity clusters than controls.

The chain couples TRBV5-1 to TRBJ2-7; TRBD1 agrees at 7 bases. The receptor's source is a woman in her 40s with alopecia areata. Some clones in this sample may be carry-over from other donors' samples. The specimen was whole blood, collected in connection with sensitization to the hapten diphenylcyclopropenone (DPC). CDR3 region: CASSDPDRPLEQYF. CDR3 DNA sequence: TGCGCCAGCAGCGATCCGGACAGGCCTCTGGAGCAGTACTTC.